This T cell receptor beta chain was sequenced during a study of radiotherapy plus CTLA-4 blockade in lung cancer. Study at large: With 25% to 35% of patients having disease control, objective responses were seen in approximately 19%.

The repertoire was sequenced with immunoSEQ multiplex PCR; TCRdb's copy has only in-frame clones and lacks some. The table lists 80,000 or so clones, roughly four fifths of them singletons, with 0.79% in the top ten. The CDR3 contains 15 residues. Germline V gives CDR1 MNHNS, CDR2 SASEGT. With 6 bases clipped from V and 4 bases from J, the junction kept 10 bases outside the gene matches. The chain combines TRBV6-1 with TRBJ1-2; 8 bases are shared with TRBD1. The TCR originated in a human donor with non-small cell lung cancer who had stable disease on radiotherapy plus ipilimumab. Sequences were derived from peripheral blood, sampled from a patient treated with radiotherapy plus ipilimumab. The CDR3 protein is CASRNDRGQGYGYTF. The CDR3 DNA is TGTGCCAGCAGGAACGACAGGGGCCAGGGCTATGGCTACACCTTC.